The 23 T cell receptor beta chains given below trace back to one sample, sequenced in a study of tumor and adjacent non-tumor tissue in lung cancer. The library came from three nested PCR rounds adapted from ARM-PCR protocols. TCRdb itself ran the multiplex PCR reads through MiXCR, one entry per CDR3 protein. The sample lists approximately 53,000 distinct CDR3 sequences, 70% to 80% occurring once. No cell sorting was done before RNA was extracted from the tissue. More than 3 cm separated this lung sample from the edge of the tumor. Sequencing used distant non-tumor lung tissue. Receptor source: a woman aged 55-70 years with non-small cell lung cancer.

This clonotype has only one observation. One end of the junction fails to match germline, which may point to a read error. The J gene is TRBJ1-1, the V gene TRBV11-2; D not certain. Germline-derived CDR1 and CDR2 are SGHAT and FQNNGV. The CDR3 covers 11 residues. This chain's CDR3 is CASSILTEAIF. The CDR3 coding sequence is TGTGCCAGCAGCATATTGACTGAAGCTATCTTT.

The chain is built from TRBV4-2 and TRBJ1-2; D uncertain. Germline V gives CDR1 LGHNA, CDR2 YNFKEQ. V gave up 2 bases and J gave up 8 bases, with 18 bases separating them. The CDR3 loop spans 15 amino acids. The CDR3 here is CASSQRAGWLEGYTF. Written as DNA, the CDR3 is TGTGCCAGCAGCCAAAGAGCGGGGTGGTTGGAGGGCTACACCTTC.

Comment on this clonotype: This may stem from a read error, because a much larger clone lies one nucleotide away. The chain combines TRBV5-1 with TRBJ2-1; 15 nucleotides match TRBD2. The CDR3 consists of 16 residues. The V gene's germline CDR1 is SGHRS and CDR2 YFSETQ. The junction had 11 bases not matched to a gene; V was cut back by 8 bases and J by 8 bases. The CDR3 coding sequence is TGCGCCAGTAAGGGGACTAGCGGGGGGACCCTGGATGAGCAGTTCTTC. This translates into CASKGTSGGTLDEQFF.

Comments on this clonotype: A junction end diverges from the germline sequence, so it may reflect a read error. The V gene is TRBV28, the J gene TRBJ2-1; the match to TRBD2 covers 7 bases. The CDR3 consists of 14 residues. Per germline, CDR1 MDHEN and CDR2 SYDVKM. The CDR3, as DNA: TGTGCCACCAAGAAGGGAGGGCCCTACGATGAGCAGTTCTTC. Translating gives CATKKGGPYDEQFF.

The rearrangement uses TRBV4-2 and TRBJ2-3; either TRBD1 or TRBD2 may supply D (5 bases each). The germline V gene encodes CDR1 LGHNA and CDR2 YNFKEQ. The CDR3 is made up of 17 amino acids. Trimming stripped 3 bases from V and 4 bases from J, with 20 bases between. The CDR3 DNA reads as TGTGCCAGCAGCCATACGGGGACCGAATCATATCCAGATACGCAGTATTTT. Amino acids: CASSHTGTESYPDTQYF.

Notes on this clonotype: It may be a read error: a sequence one base away is much more abundant. This rearrangement joins TRBV10-3 to TRBJ2-7, with 7 bases aligning to TRBD2. V gave up 0 bases and J gave up 3 bases; unmatched junction bases: 8. Germline lookup yields CDR1 ENHRY and CDR2 SYGVKD. This CDR3 comprises 16 residues. The CDR3 DNA reads as TGTGCCATCAGTGAGTCCGGTAAAACGGGAGGCTACGAGCAGTACTTC. Translation gives CAISESGKTGGYEQYF.

By its share, this clonotype is medium-sized (0.01 to 0.1%). V is TRBV6-6 and J is TRBJ2-3, with 15 nucleotides matching TRBD2. The germline gives CDR1 MNHNY, CDR2 SVGAGI (reference sequence). This CDR3 contains 17 residues. Germline trimming cut 10 bases from V and 4 bases from J; bases unmatched to any gene: 12. DNA of the CDR3: TGTGCCATCGCCACCGGACTAGCGGGAGGGTTGGCAGATACGCAGTATTTT. It yields the protein CAIATGLAGGLADTQYF.

To note about this clonotype: A read error may produce the germline difference seen at one junction end. The chain employs TRBV6-5 and TRBJ2-4, with a weak D call TRBD2 (7 bases). Germline lookup yields CDR1 MNHEY and CDR2 SVGAGI. The CDR3 consists of 17 residues. As DNA, the CDR3 is TGTACCAGCAGACCATCGAAAGGGGGAGGGGCCAAAAACATCCAGTACTTC. Amino acids: CTSRPSKGGGAKNIQYF.

A word on this clonotype: At one end, the junction sequence differs from germline, possibly due to a read error. V is TRBV29-1 and J is TRBJ1-3; D remains unclear. The germline V gene has CDR1 SQVTM and CDR2 ANQGSEA. The CDR3 sequence is 12 residues long. CDR3 sequence (DNA): TGCAACGCTGTCGTCTCTGGAAGCACCATATATTTT. This encodes CNAVVSGSTIYF.

The rearrangement links TRBV29-1 to TRBJ1-4; D unresolved. The CDR3 is 11 residues long. In germline, CDR1 is SQVTM, CDR2 ANQGSEA. Trimming removed 4 bases at V and 15 bases at J, with 15 bases between. The CDR3 reads CSVGVNEEVFF. The CDR3 region has the DNA TGCAGCGTTGGGGTGAATGAAGAAGTGTTTTTT.

This sequence joins TRBV11-1 and TRBJ1-2; D not resolved. CDR3 length equals 13 residues. Germline V gives CDR1 SGHAT, CDR2 FQDESV (reference sequence). The ends were cut back, 9 bases at V and 12 bases at J, with 23 bases in the middle. The CDR3 DNA is TGTGCCAGTAGCGAAAGCGGGTCTATGATTAACACCTTC. This encodes CASSESGSMINTF.

To note about this clonotype: At one boundary the junction diverges from the germline segment, which might be a read error. V gene TRBV11-2 combines with J gene TRBJ2-3; D is ambiguous. Germline V gene data show CDR1 as SGHAT and CDR2 as FQNNGV. This CDR3 spans 11 amino acids. For the CDR3, the DNA is TGTGCCGGCAGTTCTACCCCTGCGCAGTATTTT. Residues: CAGSSTPAQYF.

Remarks on this clonotype: No conserved phenylalanine or tryptophan ends this CDR3, so it is likely a read error. The CDR3 protein is CASSKVLGVLGTQYL. In nucleotides, the CDR3 is TGTGCCAGCAGTAAGGTGTTAGGGGTTTTGGGGACCCAGTACCTC. The chain has TRBV6-5 and TRBJ2-5; D possibly corresponds to TRBD1 (5 bases). Germline V gene sequence: CDR1 MNHEY, CDR2 SVGAGI. The CDR3 covers 15 residues. V shed 5 bases and J shed 7 bases, with 20 bases lying between them.

The CDR3 protein is CASSQDQGQPLHF. The DNA for the CDR3 is TGCGCCAGCAGCCAAGATCAGGGTCAGCCCCTACATTTT. V gene TRBV4-1 combines with J gene TRBJ1-5; D is perhaps TRBD1 (5 bases). Between the trimmed V and J ends, which lost 0 bases and 16 bases, there was a span of 16 bases. Germline V gene sequence: CDR1 MGHRA, CDR2 YSYEKL. CDR3 size: 13 residues.

As regards this clonotype: A read error may account for a junction end that differs from germline. The chain joins TRBV12-3 or TRBV12-4 to TRBJ2-4; weak D call: TRBD1 (6 bases). The CDR3 is 15 amino acids. This CDR3 is CTSSTTGSGKNIQYF. In nucleotides, the CDR3 is TGTACCAGCAGTACAACAGGGAGTGGCAAAAACATTCAGTACTTC.

This clonotype was observed a handful of times. A read error may produce the germline difference seen at one junction end. This chain's CDR3 is CSVELRQGTSYEQYF. DNA for the CDR3: TGCAGCGTTGAGCTCCGACAGGGGACTTCCTACGAGCAGTATTTC. The chain joins TRBV29-1 to TRBJ2-7, with 8 bases that match TRBD1. This CDR3 region has 15 residues. CDR1 is SQVTM, CDR2 ANQGSEA, per germline.

A note on this clonotype: The junction differs from germline at one of its ends, possibly a read error. This chain joins TRBV4-1 and TRBJ2-1; a possible D gene is TRBD1 (6 bases). The CDR3 consists of 15 residues. The germline gives CDR1 MGHRA, CDR2 YSYEKL. The chain's CDR3 is CASSQVSGVYHEQFF. The CDR3 DNA reads as TGCGCCAGCAGCCAAGTTTCAGGGGTCTACCATGAACAGTTCTTC.

To note about this clonotype: The junction differs from germline at one of its ends, possibly a read error. The V call is TRBV6-2 or TRBV6-3, the J call TRBJ2-2; maybe TRBD2 (5 bases). The CDR3 contains 17 residues. Germline V gene data show CDR1 as MNHEY and CDR2 as SVGEGT. The DNA for the CDR3 is TGTGCCAGCAGTTACACCCAACAGAGGGCCAATATCGGGGAGCTGCTTTTT. Protein: CASSYTQQRANIGELLF.

Note on this clonotype: This may arise from a read error, as a much more abundant clone is one base away. V gene TRBV24-1 combines with J gene TRBJ1-1; D uncertain. V lost 12 bases, J lost 4 bases, and 17 bases lay in between. CDR1 and CDR2 (germline): KGHDR, SFDVKD. The CDR3 loop spans 13 amino acids. CDR3 sequence (DNA): TGTGCCTCCACCCGTCGATGGGGCACTGAAGCTTTCTTT. Protein sequence: CASTRRWGTEAFF.

This clonotype was seen once. One end of the junction does not line up with germline, which may come from a read error. This rearrangement joins TRBV29-1 to TRBJ2-5, with 7 positions matching TRBD1. Germline CDR1 and CDR2: SQVTM and ANQGSEA. The CDR3 runs to 16 residues. The CDR3 sequence is CSVEGARDSKQETQYF. CDR3 nucleotide sequence: TGCAGCGTTGAAGGGGCCCGGGACAGCAAGCAAGAGACCCAATACTTC. Based on the CDR3 plus reference TRBV29-1 and TRBJ2-5, the full variable domain is SAVISQKPSRDICQRGTSLTIQCQVDSQVTMMFWYRQQPGQSLTLIATANQGSEATYESGFVIDKFPISRPNLTFSTLTVSNMSPEDSSIYLCSVEGARDSKQETQYFGPGTRLLVL.

This clonotype was counted a few times. The CDR3 carries no conserved terminal phenylalanine or tryptophan, so it likely arises from a read error. The chain recombines TRBV28 with TRBJ1-1; D possibly corresponds to TRBD1 (5 bases). The CDR3 spans 15 residues. V was clipped by 2 bases and J by 0 bases, with 10 bases between them. Germline CDR1 and CDR2: MDHEN and SYDVKM. The CDR3 is CASSLRGAMNTEAFI. The DNA for the CDR3 is TGTGCCAGCAGTTTAAGAGGGGCCATGAACACTGAAGCTTTCATT.

The J gene is TRBJ2-7, the V gene TRBV11-2; possible D gene TRBD1, 7 bases. Germline lookup yields CDR1 SGHAT and CDR2 FQNNGV. V lost 4 bases to trimming and J lost 0 bases, with 22 bases between them. The CDR3 runs 18 residues. Written as DNA, the CDR3 is TGTGCCAGCAGCTCGGGCGGGACAGTGTATCAGGTCTCCTACGAGCAGTACTTC. Translation: CASSSGGTVYQVSYEQYF.

About this clonotype: The CDR3 does not close with the conserved phenylalanine or tryptophan, likely indicating a read error. The rearrangement joins TRBV29-1 to TRBJ2-1; unclear D gene. CDR3 length equals 15 residues. CDR1 is SQVTM, CDR2 ANQGSEA, per germline. Deletions cut 5 bases from V and 1 base from J, with 15 bases between. The CDR3 here is CSVTVGLGSYNEQFL. CDR3 nucleotides: TGCAGCGTTACGGTAGGGCTTGGGTCCTACAATGAGCAGTTCCTC.